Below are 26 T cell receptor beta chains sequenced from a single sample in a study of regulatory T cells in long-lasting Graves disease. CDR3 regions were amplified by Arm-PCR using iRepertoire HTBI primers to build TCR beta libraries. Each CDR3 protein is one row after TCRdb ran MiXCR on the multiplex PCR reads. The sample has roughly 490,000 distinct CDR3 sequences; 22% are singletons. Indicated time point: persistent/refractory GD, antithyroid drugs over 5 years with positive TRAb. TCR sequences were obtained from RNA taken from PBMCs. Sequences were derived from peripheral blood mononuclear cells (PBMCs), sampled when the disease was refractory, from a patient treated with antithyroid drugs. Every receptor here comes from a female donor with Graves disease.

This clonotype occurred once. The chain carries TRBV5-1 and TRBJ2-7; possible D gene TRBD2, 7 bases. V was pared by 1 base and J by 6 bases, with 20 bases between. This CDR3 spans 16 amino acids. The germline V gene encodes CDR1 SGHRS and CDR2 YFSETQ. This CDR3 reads CASSLSPGGPPLEQYF. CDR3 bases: TGCGCCAGCAGCTTGAGTCCGGGGGGCCCACCGCTCGAGCAGTACTTC.

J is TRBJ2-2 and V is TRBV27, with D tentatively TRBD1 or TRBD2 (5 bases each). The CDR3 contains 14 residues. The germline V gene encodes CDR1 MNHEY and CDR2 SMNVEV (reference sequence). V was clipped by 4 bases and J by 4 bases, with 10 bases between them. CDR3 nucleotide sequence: TGTGCCAGCAGTTGGGACGACTCCACCGGGGAGCTGTTTTTT. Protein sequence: CASSWDDSTGELFF.

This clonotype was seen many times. The CDR3 region has the DNA TGTGCCAGCAGTTGGACTAGCGGGAGATTAAACGCCGGGGAGCTGTTTTTT. Residues: CASSWTSGRLNAGELFF. V is TRBV6-5 and J is TRBJ2-2; 13 bases fit TRBD2. The ends lost 4 bases at V and 6 bases at J; junction bases unmatched: 8. Looked up from germline, CDR1 is MNHEY and CDR2 is SVGAGI. The CDR3 consists of 17 residues.

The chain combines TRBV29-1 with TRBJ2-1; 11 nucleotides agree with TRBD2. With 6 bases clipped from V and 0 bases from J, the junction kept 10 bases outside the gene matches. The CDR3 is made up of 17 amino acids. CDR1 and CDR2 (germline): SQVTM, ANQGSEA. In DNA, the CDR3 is TGCAGCGTACCTGGACTAGCGGGCGGTAGCTCCTACAATGAGCAGTTCTTC. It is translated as CSVPGLAGGSSYNEQFF.

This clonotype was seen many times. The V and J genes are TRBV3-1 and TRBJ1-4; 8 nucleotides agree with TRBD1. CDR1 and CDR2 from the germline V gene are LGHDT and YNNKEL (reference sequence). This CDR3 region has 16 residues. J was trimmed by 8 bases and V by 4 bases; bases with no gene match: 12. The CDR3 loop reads CASSPRQGLVGEKLFF. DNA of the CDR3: TGTGCCAGCAGCCCTAGACAGGGGCTGGTTGGGGAAAAACTGTTTTTT.

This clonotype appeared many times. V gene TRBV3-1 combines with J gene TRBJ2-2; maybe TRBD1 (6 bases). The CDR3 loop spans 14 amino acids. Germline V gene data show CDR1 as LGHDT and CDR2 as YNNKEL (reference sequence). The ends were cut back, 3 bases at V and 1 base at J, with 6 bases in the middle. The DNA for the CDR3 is TGTGCCAGCAGCCAGGGACAGAACACCGGGGAGCTGTTTTTT. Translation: CASSQGQNTGELFF. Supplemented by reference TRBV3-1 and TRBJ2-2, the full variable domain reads DTAVSQTPKYLVTQMGNDKSIKCEQNLGHDTMYWYKQDSKKFLKIMFSYNNKELIINETVPNRFSPKSPDKAHLNLHINSLELGDSAVYFCASSQGQNTGELFFGEGSRLTVL.

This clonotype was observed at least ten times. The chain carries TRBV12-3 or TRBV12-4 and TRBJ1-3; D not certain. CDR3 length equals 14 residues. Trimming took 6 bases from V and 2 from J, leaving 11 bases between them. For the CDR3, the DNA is TGTGCCAGCAGGAGCCAGGAGGCTGGAAACACCATATATTTT. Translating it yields CASRSQEAGNTIYF.

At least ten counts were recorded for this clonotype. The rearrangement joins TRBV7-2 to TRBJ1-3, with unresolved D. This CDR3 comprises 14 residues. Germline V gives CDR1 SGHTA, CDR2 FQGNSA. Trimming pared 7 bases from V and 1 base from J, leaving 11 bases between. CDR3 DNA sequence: TGTGCCAGCACCTCCCAGAGGTCTGGAAACACCATATATTTT. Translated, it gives CASTSQRSGNTIYF.

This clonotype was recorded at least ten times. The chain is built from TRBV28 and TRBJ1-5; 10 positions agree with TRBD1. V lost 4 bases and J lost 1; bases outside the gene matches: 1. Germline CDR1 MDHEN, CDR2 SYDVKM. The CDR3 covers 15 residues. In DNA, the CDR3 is TGTGCCAGCAGTTGGGGACAGGGGAGCAATCAGCCCCAGCATTTT. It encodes CASSWGQGSNQPQHF.

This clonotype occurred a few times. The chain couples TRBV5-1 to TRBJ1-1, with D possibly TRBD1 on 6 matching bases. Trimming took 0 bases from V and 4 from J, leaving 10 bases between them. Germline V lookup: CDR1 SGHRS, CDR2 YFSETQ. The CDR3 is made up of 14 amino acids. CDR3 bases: TGCGCCAGCAGCTTGGACAGGGAGGGCACTGAAGCTTTCTTT. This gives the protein CASSLDREGTEAFF.

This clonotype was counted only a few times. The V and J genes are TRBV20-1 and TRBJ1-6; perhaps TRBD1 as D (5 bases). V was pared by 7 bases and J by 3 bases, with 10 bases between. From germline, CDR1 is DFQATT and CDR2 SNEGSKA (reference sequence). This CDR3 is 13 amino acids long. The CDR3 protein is CSGRRGYNSPLHF. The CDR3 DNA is TGCAGTGGAAGGAGGGGCTATAATTCACCCCTCCACTTT.

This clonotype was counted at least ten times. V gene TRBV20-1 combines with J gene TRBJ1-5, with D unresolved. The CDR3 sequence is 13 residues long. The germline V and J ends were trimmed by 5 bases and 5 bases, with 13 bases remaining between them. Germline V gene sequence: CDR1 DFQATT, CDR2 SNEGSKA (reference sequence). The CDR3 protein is CSAPTGPDQPQHF. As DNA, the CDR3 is TGCAGTGCTCCCACGGGCCCCGATCAGCCCCAGCATTTT.

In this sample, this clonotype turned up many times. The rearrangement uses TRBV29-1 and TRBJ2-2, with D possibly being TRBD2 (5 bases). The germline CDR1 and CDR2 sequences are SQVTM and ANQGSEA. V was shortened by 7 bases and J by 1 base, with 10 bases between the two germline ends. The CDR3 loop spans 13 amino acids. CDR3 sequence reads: CSGAERNTGELFF. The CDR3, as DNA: TGCAGCGGAGCGGAACGGAACACCGGGGAGCTGTTTTTT.

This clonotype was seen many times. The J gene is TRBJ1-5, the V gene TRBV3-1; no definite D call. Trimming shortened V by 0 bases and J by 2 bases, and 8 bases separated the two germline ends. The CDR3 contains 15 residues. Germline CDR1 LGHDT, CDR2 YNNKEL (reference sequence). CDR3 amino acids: CASSQDTTGNQPQHF. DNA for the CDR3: TGTGCCAGCAGCCAAGATACGACGGGCAATCAGCCCCAGCATTTT.

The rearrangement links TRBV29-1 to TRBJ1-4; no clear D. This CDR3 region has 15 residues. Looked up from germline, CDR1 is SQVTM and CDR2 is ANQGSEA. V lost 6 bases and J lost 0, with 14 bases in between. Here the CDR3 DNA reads TGCAGCGTCCGAGGAGATTTTTCAACTAATGAAAAACTGTTTTTT. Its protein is CSVRGDFSTNEKLFF.

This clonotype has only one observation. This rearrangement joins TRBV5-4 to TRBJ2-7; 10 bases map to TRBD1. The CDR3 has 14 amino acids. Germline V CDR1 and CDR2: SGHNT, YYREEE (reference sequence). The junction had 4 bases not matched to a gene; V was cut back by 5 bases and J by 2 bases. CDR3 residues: CASSDRGPTYEQYF. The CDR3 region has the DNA TGTGCCAGCAGTGACAGGGGGCCAACCTACGAGCAGTACTTC.

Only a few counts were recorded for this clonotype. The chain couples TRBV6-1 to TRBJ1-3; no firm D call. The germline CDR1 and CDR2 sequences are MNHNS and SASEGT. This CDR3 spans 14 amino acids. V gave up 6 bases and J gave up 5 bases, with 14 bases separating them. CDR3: CASSSSQSRNTIYF. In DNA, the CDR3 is TGTGCCAGCAGCAGCAGCCAGAGCAGAAACACCATATATTTT.

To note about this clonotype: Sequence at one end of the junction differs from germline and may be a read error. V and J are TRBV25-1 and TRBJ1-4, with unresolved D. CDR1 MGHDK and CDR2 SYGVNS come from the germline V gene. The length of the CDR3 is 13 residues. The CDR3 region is CASRSNFQEPSQF. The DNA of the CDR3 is TGTGCCAGCAGGTCGAATTTTCAGGAACCCTCCCAATTT.

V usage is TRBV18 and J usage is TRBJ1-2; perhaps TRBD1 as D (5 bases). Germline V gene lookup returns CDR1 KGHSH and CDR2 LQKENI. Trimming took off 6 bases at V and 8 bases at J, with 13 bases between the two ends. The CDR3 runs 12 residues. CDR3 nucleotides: TGTGCCAGCTCGGCTGGAGGGGAAGGCTACACCTTC. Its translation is CASSAGGEGYTF.

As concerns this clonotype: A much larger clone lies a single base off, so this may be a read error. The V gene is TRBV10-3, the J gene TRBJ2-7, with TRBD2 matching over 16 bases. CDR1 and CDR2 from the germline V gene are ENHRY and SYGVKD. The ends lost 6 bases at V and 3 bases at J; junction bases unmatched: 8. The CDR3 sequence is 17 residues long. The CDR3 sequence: CAISQGLAGGPSYEQYF. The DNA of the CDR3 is TGTGCCATCAGCCAGGGACTAGCGGGGGGGCCGAGCTACGAGCAGTACTTC.

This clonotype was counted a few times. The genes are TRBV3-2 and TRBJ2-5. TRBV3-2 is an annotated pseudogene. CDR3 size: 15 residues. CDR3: CASSQDETDQETQYF. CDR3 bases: TGTGCCAGCAGCCAAGATGAAACAGACCAAGAGACCCAGTACTTC.

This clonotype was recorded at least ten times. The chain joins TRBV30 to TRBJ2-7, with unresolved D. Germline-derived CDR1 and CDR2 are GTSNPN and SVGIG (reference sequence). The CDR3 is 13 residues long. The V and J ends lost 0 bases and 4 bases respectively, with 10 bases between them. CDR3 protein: CAWSVGSRYEQYF. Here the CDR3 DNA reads TGTGCCTGGAGTGTCGGCAGCCGGTACGAGCAGTACTTC.

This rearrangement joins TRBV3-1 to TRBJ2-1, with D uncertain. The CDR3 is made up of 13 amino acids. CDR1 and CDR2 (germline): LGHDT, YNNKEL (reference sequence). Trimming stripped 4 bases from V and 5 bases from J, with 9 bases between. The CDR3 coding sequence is TGTGCCAGCAGCCCCCTCGGTCACAATGAGCAGTTCTTC. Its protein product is CASSPLGHNEQFF.

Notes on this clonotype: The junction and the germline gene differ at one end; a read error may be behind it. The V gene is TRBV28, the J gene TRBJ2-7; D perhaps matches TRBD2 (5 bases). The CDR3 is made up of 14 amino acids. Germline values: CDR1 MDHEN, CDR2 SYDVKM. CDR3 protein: CASTLHGINYEQYF. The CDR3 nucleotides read TGTGCCAGCACTTTACACGGGATAAACTACGAGCAGTACTTC.

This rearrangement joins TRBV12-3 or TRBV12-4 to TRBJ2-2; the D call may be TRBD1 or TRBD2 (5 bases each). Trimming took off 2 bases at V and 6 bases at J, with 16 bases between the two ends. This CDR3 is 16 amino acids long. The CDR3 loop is CASSLRQGGFAGELFF. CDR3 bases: TGTGCCAGCAGTTTACGGCAGGGCGGGTTCGCCGGGGAGCTGTTTTTT.

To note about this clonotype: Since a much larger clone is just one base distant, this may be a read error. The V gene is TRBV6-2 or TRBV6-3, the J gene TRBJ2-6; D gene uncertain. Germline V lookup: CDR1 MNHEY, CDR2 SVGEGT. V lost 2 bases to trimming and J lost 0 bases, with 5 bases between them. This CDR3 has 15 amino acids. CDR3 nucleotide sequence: TGTGCCAGCAGTTACCCGGGCTCTGGGGCCAACGTCCTGACTTTC. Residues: CASSYPGSGANVLTF.